Each of the 8 T cell receptor beta chains below was sequenced from the same sample in a study of siplizumab effects on memory and regulatory T cells. The table came from immunoSEQ multiplex PCR; TCRdb's copy has only in-frame clones and leaves some out. The data contain more than 45,000 clones, about 92% of them singletons. Sequencing used CD8+ T cells sorted from blood. These TCRs come from a human donor in good health.

The CDR3 loop is CASSVGATGSYEQYF. CDR3 sequence (DNA): TGTGCCAGCAGCGTTGGAGCTACTGGCTCCTACGAGCAGTACTTC. V gene TRBV9 combines with J gene TRBJ2-7; no clear D gene. Trimming removed 2 bases at V and 0 bases at J, with 12 bases between. The length of the CDR3 is 15 residues. Germline V lookup: CDR1 SGDLS, CDR2 YYNGEE.

J is TRBJ2-1 and V is TRBV15; 8 nucleotides agree with TRBD2. CDR3 size: 17 residues. Germline-derived CDR1 and CDR2 are LNHNV and YYDKDF (reference sequence). After removal of 4 bases from V and 6 bases from J, the junction contained 14 bases not matched to a gene. CDR3 bases: TGTGCCACCAGCACCCTGCCAACAGCGGGAGTGGGCAATGAGCAGTTCTTC. This translates into CATSTLPTAGVGNEQFF.

The gene calls are TRBV5-4 and TRBJ2-3; maybe TRBD1 (5 bases). The CDR3 is 14 residues long. The V gene lost 1 base and the J gene lost 5 bases, with 11 bases spanning the gap. The germline CDR1 and CDR2 sequences are SGHNT and YYREEE (reference sequence). CDR3 bases: TGTGCCAGCAGCTTGTTCCGTCAGGGAGATACGCAGTATTTT. It yields the protein CASSLFRQGDTQYF. The full variable domain, its missing parts supplied by reference TRBV5-4 and TRBJ2-3, is ETGVTQSPTHLIKTRGQQVTLRCSSQSGHNTVSWYQQALGQGPQFIFQYYREEENGRGNFPPRFSGLQFPNYSSELNVNALELDDSALYLCASSLFRQGDTQYFGPGTRLTVL.

The V gene is TRBV7-6, the J gene TRBJ2-1; TRBD2 aligns across 10 bases. The junction had 7 bases not matched to a gene; V was cut back by 2 bases and J by 0 bases. The CDR3 covers 18 residues. Germline V CDR1 and CDR2: SGHVS, FNYEAQ. CDR3 sequence: CASSLSLAGAFSYNEQFF. Written as DNA, the CDR3 is TGTGCCAGCAGCTTATCCCTAGCGGGAGCTTTCTCCTACAATGAGCAGTTCTTC.

The V call is TRBV20-1, the J call TRBJ1-1; D is undetermined. V dropped 1 base and J dropped 6 bases, with 6 bases sitting between them. This CDR3 is built from 11 residues. Per germline, CDR1 DFQATT and CDR2 SNEGSKA (reference sequence). CDR3 in amino acids: CSARVGAEAFF. CDR3 nucleotide sequence: TGCAGTGCTAGAGTCGGTGCTGAAGCTTTCTTT.

V is TRBV10-3 and J is TRBJ2-1; D is possibly TRBD2 (6 bases). The CDR3 runs 15 residues. V was pared by 3 bases and J by 2 bases, with 11 bases between. The V gene's germline CDR1 is ENHRY and CDR2 SYGVKD. CDR3 in DNA: TGTGCCATCAGTGAAATTGCGGGAACCTACAATGAGCAGTTCTTC. Translation: CAISEIAGTYNEQFF.

The gene calls are TRBV7-8 and TRBJ1-5, with D maybe TRBD1 (5 bases). The length of the CDR3 is 16 residues. Looked up from germline, CDR1 is SGHVS and CDR2 is FQNEAQ. The V gene lost 1 base and the J gene lost 1 base, with 11 bases spanning the gap. DNA for the CDR3: TGTGCCAGCAGCTTAGTAGGGGCTCGGAGCAATCAGCCCCAGCATTTT. Its translation: CASSLVGARSNQPQHF.

The chain has TRBV4-2 and TRBJ2-3; TRBD1 agrees at 9 bases. The CDR3 loop spans 15 amino acids. The ends lost 4 bases at V and 5 bases at J; junction bases unmatched: 7. From germline, CDR1 is LGHNA and CDR2 YNFKEQ. CDR3 bases: TGTGCCAGCAGCCGGACGACAGGGGGTGAAGATACGCAGTATTTT. Protein: CASSRTTGGEDTQYF.